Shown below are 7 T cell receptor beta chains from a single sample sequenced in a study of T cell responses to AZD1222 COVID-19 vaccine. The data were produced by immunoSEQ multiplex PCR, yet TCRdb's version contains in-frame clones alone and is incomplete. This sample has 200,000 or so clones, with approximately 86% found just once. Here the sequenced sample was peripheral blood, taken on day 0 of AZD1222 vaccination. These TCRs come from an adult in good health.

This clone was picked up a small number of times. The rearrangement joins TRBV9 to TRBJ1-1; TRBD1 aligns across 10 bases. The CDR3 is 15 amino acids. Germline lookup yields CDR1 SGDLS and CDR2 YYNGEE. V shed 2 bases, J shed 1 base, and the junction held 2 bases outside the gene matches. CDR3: CASSVRQGANTEAFF. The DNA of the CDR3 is TGTGCCAGCAGCGTCCGACAGGGGGCGAACACTGAAGCTTTCTTT.

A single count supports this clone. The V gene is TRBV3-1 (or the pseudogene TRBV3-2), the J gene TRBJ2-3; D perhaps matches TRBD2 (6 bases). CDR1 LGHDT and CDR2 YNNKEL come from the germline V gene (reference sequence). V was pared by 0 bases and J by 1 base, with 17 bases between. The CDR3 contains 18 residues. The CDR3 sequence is CASSQEGRSSEGTDTQYF. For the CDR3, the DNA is TGTGCCAGCAGCCAAGAGGGGAGGTCCTCCGAGGGCACAGATACGCAGTATTTT.

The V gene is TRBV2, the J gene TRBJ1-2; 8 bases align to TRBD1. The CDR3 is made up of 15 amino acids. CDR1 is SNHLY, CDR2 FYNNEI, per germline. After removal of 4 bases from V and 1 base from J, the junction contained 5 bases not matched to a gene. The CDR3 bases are TGTGCCAGCAGTGGGCTGACAGGGGTTAACTATGGCTACACCTTC. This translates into CASSGLTGVNYGYTF.

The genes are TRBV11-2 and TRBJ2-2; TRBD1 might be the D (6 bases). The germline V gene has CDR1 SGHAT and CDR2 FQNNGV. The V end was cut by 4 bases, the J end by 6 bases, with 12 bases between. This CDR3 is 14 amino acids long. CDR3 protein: CASSSGTTAGELFF. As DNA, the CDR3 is TGTGCCAGCAGCTCCGGGACAACGGCCGGGGAGCTGTTTTTT.

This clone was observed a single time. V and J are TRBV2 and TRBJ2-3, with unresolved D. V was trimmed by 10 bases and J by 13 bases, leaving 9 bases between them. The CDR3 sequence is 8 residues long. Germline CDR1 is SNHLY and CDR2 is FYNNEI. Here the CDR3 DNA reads TGTGCCACCTCCCCCGAGTATTTT. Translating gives CATSPEYF.

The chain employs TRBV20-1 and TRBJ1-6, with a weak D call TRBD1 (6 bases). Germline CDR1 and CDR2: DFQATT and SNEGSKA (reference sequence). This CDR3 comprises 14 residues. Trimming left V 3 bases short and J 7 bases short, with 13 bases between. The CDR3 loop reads CSASGQGKNSPLHF. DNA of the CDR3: TGCAGTGCTAGTGGGCAGGGGAAGAATTCACCCCTCCACTTT.

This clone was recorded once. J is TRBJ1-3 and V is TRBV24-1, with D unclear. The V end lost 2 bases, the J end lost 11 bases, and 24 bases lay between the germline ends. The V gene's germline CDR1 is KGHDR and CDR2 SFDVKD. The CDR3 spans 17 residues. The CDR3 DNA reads TGTGCCACCAGTGATTCCCGTCCGGGAATCGGAAAGAGGGCCATATATTTT. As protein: CATSDSRPGIGKRAIYF.